The present T cell receptor beta chain was sequenced within a study of human T cells and chemical hapten exposure. As the library was built, unique molecular identifiers were attached to individual cDNA molecules. TCRdb ran MiXCR on the 5' RACE reads and lists one entry per CDR3 protein. The sample shows about 81,000 distinct CDR3 sequences, approximately 8% of them seen only once. V was clipped by 4 bases and J by 0 bases, with 7 bases between them. The CDR3 runs 14 residues. Whole blood, unfractionated, served as the material for total RNA extraction. The chain joins TRBV12-3 or TRBV12-4 to TRBJ2-4, with D unclear. The sequence was obtained from a male donor in good health. CDR3 amino acids: CASSSPGAKNIQYF. In DNA, the CDR3 is TGTGCCAGCAGTTCCCCGGGAGCCAAAAACATTCAGTACTTC.